These 12 T cell receptor beta chains were all obtained from the same sample, sequenced in a study of T-cell reconstitution after alpha-beta-depleted transplantation in children. The TCRbeta library incorporated unique molecular identifiers. TCRdb re-called the PCR reads through MiXCR, storing one row per CDR3 protein. The repertoire has about 460,000 distinct CDR3 sequences, over 9.5% of them found once; the top ten carry about 14%. Source: PBMCs, mostly from graft donor cells, taken 180 days after TCRalphabeta/CD19-depleted stem cell transplant. These receptors came from a female patient aged 2-10 years who had a stem cell transplant for aplastic anemia, so the T cells may come from the graft donor.

A note on this clonotype: Possible read error: a much larger clone is one base away. This sequence joins TRBV3-1 and TRBJ2-2; 13 nucleotides agree with TRBD2. This CDR3 spans 19 amino acids. The V gene's germline CDR1 is LGHDT and CDR2 YNNKEL (reference sequence). CDR3 sequence: CSSSFPGLAGFRNTGELFF. CDR3 nucleotides: TGTTCCAGCAGCTTTCCGGGACTAGCGGGATTCAGGAACACCGGGGAGCTGTTTTTT. The full variable domain, with the rest looked up from reference TRBV3-1 and TRBJ2-2, is DTAVSQTPKYLVTQMGNDKSIKCEQNLGHDTMYWYKQDSKKFLKIMFSYNNKELIINETVPNRFSPKSPDKAHLNLHINSLELGDSAVYFCSSSFPGLAGFRNTGELFFGEGSRLTVL.

This clonotype occurred a few times. The V call is TRBV29-1, the J call TRBJ1-5, with a weak D call TRBD1 (5 bases). The CDR3 contains 10 residues. CDR1 is SQVTM and CDR2 is ANQGSEA in the germline V gene. Between the trimmed V and J ends, which lost 4 bases and 7 bases, there was a span of 5 bases. CDR3 sequence: CSVGDQPQHF. The CDR3 bases are TGCAGCGTTGGGGACCAGCCCCAGCATTTT.

The gene calls are TRBV3-1 and TRBJ2-7; D is perhaps TRBD1 (6 bases). With 1 base removed from V and 3 bases from J, the gap between germline ends came to 13 bases. In germline, CDR1 is LGHDT, CDR2 YNNKEL (reference sequence). The CDR3 length is 15 residues. CDR3: CASSQGPGTHYEQYF. The DNA for the CDR3 is TGTGCCAGCAGCCAAGGGCCCGGGACACACTACGAGCAGTACTTC.

This chain uses TRBV4-2 with TRBJ2-7, with 7 bases aligning to TRBD2. The CDR3 spans 15 residues. With V trimmed by 4 bases and J by 0 bases, 6 bases remained unmatched. Looked up from germline, CDR1 is LGHNA and CDR2 is YNFKEQ. CDR3 sequence: CASSRIRDYSYEQYF. The CDR3 DNA follows: TGTGCCAGCAGCCGAATCCGGGACTACTCCTACGAGCAGTACTTC.

This clonotype has at least ten counts. The chain recombines TRBV6-1 with TRBJ2-7, with a weak D call TRBD1 (6 bases). Germline-derived CDR1 and CDR2 are MNHNS and SASEGT. The CDR3 totals 16 residues. With 6 bases removed from V and 1 base from J, the gap between germline ends came to 19 bases. The CDR3 spells CASRSSSGHLSYEQYF. The CDR3 region has the DNA TGTGCCAGCAGGAGTTCCTCGGGACACCTATCCTACGAGCAGTACTTC.

This clonotype has ten or more counts. The rearrangement uses TRBV29-1 and TRBJ1-1; no firm D call. The germline V and J ends were trimmed by 5 bases and 5 bases, with 12 bases remaining between them. CDR3 length equals 12 residues. The germline gives CDR1 SQVTM, CDR2 ANQGSEA. The CDR3 bases are TGCAGCGTTCGATCAATGGGGACTGAAGCTTTCTTT. This gives the protein CSVRSMGTEAFF.

This chain connects TRBV12-3 or TRBV12-4 to TRBJ2-2, with 8 bases that match TRBD2. Unmatched junction bases numbered 11, after V lost 5 bases and J lost 3 bases. The CDR3 runs 17 residues. CDR3 sequence reads: CASSPLRLARDTGELFF. In DNA, the CDR3 is TGTGCCAGCAGTCCCCTTAGACTAGCGAGGGACACCGGGGAGCTGTTTTTT.

In this sample, this clonotype turned up a few times. This chain uses TRBV7-3 with TRBJ2-7, with D maybe TRBD2 (7 bases). This CDR3 spans 15 amino acids. V was clipped by 5 bases and J by 3 bases, with 17 bases between them. The germline CDR1 and CDR2 sequences are SGHTA and FQGTGA. The CDR3 region has the DNA TGTGCCAGCAGCCTGGGGGGGGGCCGTCTCTACGAGCAGTACTTC. Protein product: CASSLGGGRLYEQYF. Full variable domain (missing parts from reference TRBV7-3 and TRBJ2-7): GAGVSQTPSNKVTEKGKYVELRCDPISGHTALYWYRQSLGQGPEFLIYFQGTGAADDSGLPNDRFFAVRPEGSVSTLKIQRTERGDSAVYLCASSLGGGRLYEQYFGPGTRLTVT.

This clonotype has only a few counts. The chain uses TRBV20-1 and TRBJ2-6; D might be TRBD2 (6 bases). The germline V gene encodes CDR1 DFQATT and CDR2 SNEGSKA (reference sequence). V lost 3 bases to trimming and J lost 2 bases, with 11 bases between them. This CDR3 has 15 amino acids. Here the CDR3 DNA reads TGCAGTGCTAGGCGGGGAGGAACTGGGGCCAACGTCCTGACTTTC. It yields the protein CSARRGGTGANVLTF.

The genes are TRBV6-2 or TRBV6-3 and TRBJ2-1, with no clear D. In germline, CDR1 is MNHEY, CDR2 SVGEGT. Between the trimmed V and J ends, which lost 5 bases and 6 bases, there was a span of 11 bases. CDR3 length: 13 amino acids. Here the CDR3 reads CASSRGHINEQFF. The CDR3 DNA reads as TGTGCCAGCAGTCGTGGCCATATCAATGAGCAGTTCTTC.

The rearrangement links TRBV5-1 to TRBJ2-1; 8 nucleotides align to TRBD2. The CDR3 has 15 amino acids. Germline values: CDR1 SGHRS, CDR2 YFSETQ. The V and J ends lost 0 bases and 7 bases, in that order; junction bases with no gene match: 6. As DNA, the CDR3 is TGCGCCAGCAGCTTGGAGAGGGCGGGGGGAAATGAGCAGTTCTTC. Protein: CASSLERAGGNEQFF.

V usage is TRBV7-9 and J usage is TRBJ2-7, with D maybe TRBD2 (6 bases). The germline CDR1 and CDR2 sequences are SEHNR and FQNEAQ (reference sequence). Trimming took 5 bases from V and 4 from J, leaving 12 bases between them. The CDR3 runs to 13 residues. The CDR3 DNA is TGTGCCAGCAGCACCGGGAGAGGGTACGAGCAGTACTTC. Amino acid sequence: CASSTGRGYEQYF.